This T cell receptor (beta chain) is from a study of T cell responses to AZD1222 COVID-19 vaccine. Findings and limits, study-wide: Clonal diversity was possibly underestimated, and the donors were mostly white British, with more females.

Details on this clone: Its antigen remains unidentified.

V lost 0 bases and J lost 5, with 5 bases in between. The CDR3 is made up of 13 amino acids. TCRdb's copy holds only in-frame clones and misses some; the assay was immunoSEQ multiplex PCR. The table includes more than 140,000 clones, approximately 88% detected once. This chain connects TRBV12-3 or TRBV12-4 to TRBJ2-1; D is unclear. The clonotype originates from an adult in good health. Source: peripheral blood, taken on day 0 of MenACWY control vaccination. CDR3 DNA sequence: TGTGCCAGCAGTTTAGCGCCGGACAATGAGCAGTTCTTC. Translated: CASSLAPDNEQFF.